This T cell receptor (beta chain) stems from a study of blood T cell repertoires in COVID-19. About the study: Both acute and convalescent COVID-19 samples were obtained from the United States, Italy and Spain. PBMCs, B-cell-depleted T cells, or T cells were the source of the cDNA or gDNA that made up the material.

In the source study's methods: Nucleated cell counts were estimated from reference gene primer amplification. Sequenced by immunoSEQ multiplex PCR; TCRdb stores in-frame clones only, minus some. V, J and clone size were drawn from that table, and D and trimming were deduced from the DNA. The table lists some 120,000 clones, almost 85% of them singletons. The CDR3 extends over 14 amino acids. The V and J ends lost 4 bases and 4 bases, in that order; junction bases with no gene match: 6. Per germline, CDR1 SGHDN and CDR2 FVKESK. The sequencing input was peripheral blood. The chain links TRBV14 to TRBJ2-5; the match to TRBD1 covers 7 bases. This receptor was identified in a human donor in a cohort sampled during active COVID-19. CDR3 sequence: CASSRWTGRETQYF. The DNA for the CDR3 is TGTGCCAGCAGCCGGTGGACAGGACGAGAGACCCAGTACTTC.